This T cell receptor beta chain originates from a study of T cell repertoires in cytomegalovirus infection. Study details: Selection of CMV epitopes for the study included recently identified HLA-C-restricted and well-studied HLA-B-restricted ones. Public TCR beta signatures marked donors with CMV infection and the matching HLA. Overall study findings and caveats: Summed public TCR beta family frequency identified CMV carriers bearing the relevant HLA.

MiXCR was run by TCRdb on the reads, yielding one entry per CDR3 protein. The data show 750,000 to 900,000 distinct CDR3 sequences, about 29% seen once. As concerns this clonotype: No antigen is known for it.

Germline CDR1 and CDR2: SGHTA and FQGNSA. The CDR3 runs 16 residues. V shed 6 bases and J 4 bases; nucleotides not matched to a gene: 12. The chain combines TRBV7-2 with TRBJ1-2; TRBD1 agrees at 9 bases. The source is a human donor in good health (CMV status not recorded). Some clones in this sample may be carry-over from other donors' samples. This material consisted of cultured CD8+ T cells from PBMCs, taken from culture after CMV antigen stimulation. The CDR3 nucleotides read TGTGCCAGCAGTTTATCCTGGGACAGGGCCGCCTATGGCTACACCTTC. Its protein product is CASSLSWDRAAYGYTF.